Listed here is a single T cell receptor beta chain. The antigen is not known. A much larger clone is a single base away; this may be a read error. The entry originates in a study of blood T cells in healthy people across ages. Overall study results and limits: Fewer expanded clones and more diversity marked long-lived versus aged donors. Estimated diversity that came from one million T cells was considered an underestimate.

Whenever a sample was processed, at least 6 million PBMCs were isolated. The CDR3 contains 14 residues. Germline V CDR1 and CDR2: SGHTA, FQGNSA. Primed by a sample-barcoded 5' primer and a J-beta primer mix, a second PCR proceeded for 7 to 11 cycles. TCRdb called the 5' RACE reads again in MiXCR, with one record for every CDR3 protein. The repertoire includes 1.5 million to 2 million distinct CDR3 sequences, roughly 52% of them detected once, and less than 2.5% sits in the top ten. The clonotype was recovered from a woman between 35 and 50 years old in good health. The rearrangement joins TRBV7-2 to TRBJ2-7; 7 bases fit TRBD1. The DNA matches TRBJ2-5 better at its end, which makes the J call doubtful. Sequenced: blood. CDR3 bases: TGTGCCAGCAGCCCGCTGACAGGGTCCAGGACCCAGTACTTC. Residues: CASSPLTGSRTQYF.